Below are 24 T cell receptor beta chains sequenced from a single sample in a study of CD8+ T cells in alopecia areata. cDNA serving as the sequencing template came from extracted, reverse transcribed RNA. This table comes from immunoSEQ multiplex PCR, and its TCRdb copy is limited to in-frame clones, with some not included. The sample holds more than 100,000 clones, 58% seen once. The sequenced sample was CD4+ T cells sorted from blood, obtained at week 0. The source of these receptors is a human donor with alopecia areata.

In its sample, this clone was seen a few times. Here the CDR3 DNA reads TGTGCCAGTAGTATTGATCCTCCACGGGGACGCGGTGAAGCTTTCTTT. This sequence encodes CASSIDPPRGRGEAFF. This rearrangement joins TRBV19 to TRBJ1-1, with D perhaps matching TRBD1 (5 bases). Germline CDR1 LNHDA, CDR2 SQIVND (reference sequence). Trimming removed 3 bases at V and 7 bases at J, with 21 bases between. This CDR3 comprises 16 residues.

This chain connects TRBV6-6 to TRBJ2-5; possibly TRBD2 for D (6 bases). Germline CDR1 reads MNHNY; CDR2 reads SVGAGI (reference sequence). The length of the CDR3 is 13 residues. Trimming pared 3 bases from V and 5 bases from J, leaving 10 bases between. CDR3 region: CASSYGRRETQYF. CDR3 DNA sequence: TGTGCCAGCAGTTATGGGAGGCGGGAGACCCAGTACTTC.

The genes are TRBV7-6 and TRBJ2-5; 13 positions match TRBD2. The CDR3 totals 17 residues. Germline CDR1 SGHVS, CDR2 FNYEAQ. Unmatched junction bases numbered 7, after V lost 3 bases and J lost 3 bases. The chain's CDR3 is CASSFNGGLAGKETQYF. The CDR3 region has the DNA TGTGCCAGCAGCTTCAATGGGGGACTAGCGGGAAAAGAGACCCAGTACTTC.

The chain joins TRBV30 to TRBJ1-2; unclear D gene. The CDR3 extends over 12 amino acids. Looked up from germline, CDR1 is GTSNPN and CDR2 is SVGIG (reference sequence). V was cut by 1 base and J by 6 bases, with 9 bases left in between. The CDR3 region is CAWSAGQDGYTF. The DNA for the CDR3 is TGTGCCTGGAGTGCCGGGCAGGATGGCTACACCTTC.

DNA for the CDR3: TGTGCCAGCAGCGTAGGGGATAGCGGGATTAGCTCCTACGAGCAGTACTTC. It is translated as CASSVGDSGISSYEQYF. The chain carries TRBV9 and TRBJ2-7; 8 bases fit TRBD2. Germline values: CDR1 SGDLS, CDR2 YYNGEE. The CDR3 spans 17 residues. J lost 0 bases, V lost 0 bases, and 8 bases had no gene match.

The J gene is TRBJ1-2, the V gene TRBV27; D uncertain. CDR1 and CDR2 from the germline V gene are MNHEY and SMNVEV (reference sequence). The CDR3 consists of 13 residues. Trimming left V 2 bases short and J 1 base short, with 5 bases between. CDR3 residues: CASSLSSNYGYTF. The CDR3 region has the DNA TGTGCCAGCAGTTTAAGTAGTAACTATGGCTACACCTTC.

The chain employs TRBV28 and TRBJ2-5; unclear D gene. CDR1 MDHEN and CDR2 SYDVKM come from the germline V gene. This CDR3 comprises 18 residues. V was pared by 1 base and J by 4 bases, with 22 bases between. The CDR3 nucleotides are TGTGCCAGCAGTTTATCCCGGACCTCGCTGGGTTCGACAGAGACCCAGTACTTC. Encoded protein: CASSLSRTSLGSTETQYF.

This clone has just one count. The rearrangement joins TRBV7-2 to TRBJ1-1; 9 bases agree with TRBD1. The germline V gene encodes CDR1 SGHTA and CDR2 FQGNSA. CDR3 length equals 14 residues. Trimming removed 5 bases from V and 5 bases from J; junction bases left unmatched: 6. The CDR3 DNA follows: TGTGCCAGCAGCCTATCACAGGGGGCGACTGAAGCTTTCTTT. Amino acid sequence: CASSLSQGATEAFF.

The rearrangement links TRBV7-9 to TRBJ1-1, with 8 bases matching TRBD1. Germline V gene sequence: CDR1 SEHNR, CDR2 FQNEAQ (reference sequence). Germline trimming cut 10 bases from V and 2 bases from J; bases unmatched to any gene: 6. The CDR3 length is 13 residues. In DNA form, the CDR3 reads TGTGCCACCGCAACAGGGGGAAACACTGAAGCTTTCTTT. It is translated as CATATGGNTEAFF.

The J gene is TRBJ2-3, the V gene TRBV12-2; whether TRBD1, the table's D call, matches the DNA was not checked. TRBV12-2 is marked as a pseudogene. This CDR3 has 19 residues. CDR3 sequence (DNA): TGTGCAAGTCGCTTAGAAGGGACAGGGTCTCACCCTAGCACAGATACGCAGTATTTT. Encoded protein: CASRLEGTGSHPSTDTQYF.

V and J are TRBV7-2 and TRBJ1-6; D gene uncertain. CDR3 length equals 15 residues. Per germline, CDR1 SGHTA and CDR2 FQGNSA. Trimming took 5 bases from V and 0 from J, leaving 8 bases between them. The CDR3 here is CASSPVSSYNSPLHF. For the CDR3, the DNA is TGTGCCAGCAGCCCAGTAAGCTCCTATAATTCACCCCTCCACTTT.

The chain couples TRBV29-1 to TRBJ1-1; D uncertain. CDR1 is SQVTM, CDR2 ANQGSEA, per germline. The CDR3 has 12 residues. V shed 2 bases and J shed 2 bases, with 6 bases lying between them. The chain's CDR3 is CSVERRNTEAFF. In DNA form, the CDR3 reads TGCAGCGTTGAACGGAGAAACACTGAAGCTTTCTTT.

The J gene is TRBJ2-7, the V gene TRBV7-2; D perhaps matches TRBD1 (5 bases). V dropped 0 bases and J dropped 6 bases, with 6 bases sitting between them. Germline V CDR1 and CDR2: SGHTA, FQGNSA. The CDR3 contains 12 residues. In DNA form, the CDR3 reads TGTGCCAGCAGCTTAGCAAGGGGCGAGCAGTACTTC. Translated, it gives CASSLARGEQYF.

The chain joins TRBV7-2 to TRBJ2-7, with D possibly being TRBD2 (6 bases). V was clipped by 6 bases and J by 4 bases, with 19 bases between them. Looked up from germline, CDR1 is SGHTA and CDR2 is FQGNSA. The CDR3 is 15 amino acids. CDR3 in amino acids: CASSSTSGGGYEQYF. The DNA for the CDR3 is TGTGCCAGCAGTTCAACTTCCGGGGGTGGGTACGAGCAGTACTTC.

V is TRBV5-1 and J is TRBJ2-7, with D possibly TRBD2 on 7 matching bases. Germline CDR1 is SGHRS and CDR2 is YFSETQ. The CDR3 length is 15 residues. Deletions cut 0 bases from V and 2 bases from J, with 12 bases between. The CDR3 coding sequence is TGCGCCAGCAGCTTGGTCGGAGGGGGGGCCTACGAGCAGTACTTC. This sequence encodes CASSLVGGGAYEQYF.

V gene TRBV7-8 combines with J gene TRBJ2-1, with 9 bases aligning to TRBD2. Germline V gene sequence: CDR1 SGHVS, CDR2 FQNEAQ. The J segment lost 0 bases and the V segment lost 4 bases, leaving 7 bases of the junction unmatched. This CDR3 region has 17 residues. The CDR3: CASSWGAGGASYNEQFF. CDR3 coding DNA: TGTGCCAGCAGCTGGGGAGCGGGAGGTGCCTCCTACAATGAGCAGTTCTTC.

The genes are TRBV5-1 and TRBJ2-2; TRBD2 aligns across 9 bases. Per germline, CDR1 SGHRS and CDR2 YFSETQ. Trimming at V came to 4 bases and at J to 3 bases, leaving 10 bases not matched to a gene. The length of the CDR3 is 17 residues. CDR3 sequence (DNA): TGCGCCAGCAGCCCTGTGGGTAGCGGGAGATACACCGGGGAGCTGTTTTTT. It translates to CASSPVGSGRYTGELFF.

This chain joins TRBV29-1 and TRBJ2-7, with 9 bases lining up with TRBD1. CDR1 SQVTM and CDR2 ANQGSEA come from the germline V gene. There are 16 residues in the CDR3. The V segment lost 6 bases and the J segment 1 base; nucleotides outside the gene matches: 13. CDR3 amino acids: CSVVTPGTGTSYEQYF. The CDR3 DNA reads TGCAGCGTCGTCACTCCCGGGACAGGGACTTCCTACGAGCAGTACTTC.

The chain couples TRBV5-1 to TRBJ2-2, with D possibly being TRBD1 (6 bases). Per the germline V gene, CDR1 is SGHRS and CDR2 is YFSETQ. Trimming stripped 4 bases from V and 8 bases from J, with 21 bases between. The CDR3 has 16 amino acids. CDR3 sequence reads: CASSPNPPGVRGELFF. The CDR3 nucleotides are TGCGCCAGCAGCCCGAACCCCCCAGGGGTCCGAGGGGAGCTGTTTTTT.

V is TRBV6-6 and J is TRBJ1-3; TRBD1 is a possible D gene (5 bases). CDR1 is MNHNY, CDR2 SVGAGI, per germline (reference sequence). With 7 bases removed from V and 0 bases from J, the gap between germline ends came to 13 bases. The CDR3 runs to 15 residues. The CDR3 bases are TGTGCCAGCAAAGATACAGGTTACTCTGGAAACACCATATATTTT. Amino acid sequence: CASKDTGYSGNTIYF.

The chain is built from TRBV2 and TRBJ2-2; 7 bases match TRBD1. There are 12 residues in the CDR3. CDR1 and CDR2 from the germline V gene are SNHLY and FYNNEI. V lost 6 bases and J lost 11; bases outside the gene matches: 6. The CDR3 sequence is CASRQGQDELFF. CDR3 bases: TGTGCCAGCAGACAAGGACAGGACGAGCTGTTTTTT.

The chain links TRBV7-2 to TRBJ2-7; D may match TRBD1 or TRBD2 (6 bases each). CDR3 length equals 16 residues. Trimming removed 5 bases at V and 3 bases at J, with 20 bases between. Looked up from germline, CDR1 is SGHTA and CDR2 is FQGNSA. The CDR3 reads CASSAPRGGRSYEQYF. The DNA of the CDR3 is TGTGCCAGCAGCGCCCCCAGGGGAGGCAGGAGCTACGAGCAGTACTTC.

The chain employs TRBV2 and TRBJ1-5; D gene unclear. CDR1 SNHLY and CDR2 FYNNEI come from the germline V gene. Trimming cost V 4 bases and J 9 bases, with 7 bases left between them. CDR3 size: 11 residues. The CDR3 protein is CASSGHAPQHF. CDR3 bases: TGTGCCAGCAGTGGACATGCGCCCCAGCATTTT. The variable domain in full, completed from reference TRBV2 and TRBJ1-5, reads EPEVTQTPSHQVTQMGQEVILRCVPISNHLYFYWYRQILGQKVEFLVSFYNNEISEKSEIFDDQFSVERPDGSNFTLKIRSTKLEDSAMYFCASSGHAPQHFGDGTRLSIL.

The chain uses TRBV4-3 and TRBJ2-1; perhaps TRBD2 as D (6 bases). This CDR3 contains 14 residues. The germline V gene has CDR1 LGHNA and CDR2 YSLEER. Between the trimmed V and J ends, which lost 2 bases and 3 bases, there was a span of 8 bases. As DNA, the CDR3 is TGCGCCAGCAGCCAATCCGGGGGCTACAATGAGCAGTTCTTC. This codes for CASSQSGGYNEQFF.